This paragraph covers one T cell receptor beta chain sequence. Its target is not known. Every cDNA TCR molecule received its own unique molecular identifier. TCRdb called the 5' RACE reads again in MiXCR, with one record for every CDR3 protein. This sample has nearly 80,000 distinct CDR3 sequences, with roughly 8% found just once. CDR3 length equals 12 residues. The germline V and J ends were trimmed by 1 base and 7 bases, with 5 bases remaining between them. Germline V CDR1 and CDR2: SEHNR, FQNEAQ (reference sequence). The time point was: sample taken at primary tumor resection. Whole RNA came from tumor, nontumor lung or frozen PBMC and was sequenced without being sorted. This specimen comes from a study of spatial heterogeneity in lung cancer. About the study: Alpha-chain sequences were consistently detected in smaller numbers than beta-chain sequences.

Findings of the study overall: Ubiquitous, expanded tumor-derived TCRs were more frequently observed in blood at resection than at follow-up.

This rearrangement joins TRBV7-9 to TRBJ2-1; D ambiguous. The sequence derives from a male donor with early-stage non-small cell lung cancer. The sequences come from PBMCs, collected at surgery. In DNA form, the CDR3 reads TGTGCCAGCAGCTTAGGAGATAATGAGCAGTTCTTC. Protein: CASSLGDNEQFF.